Listed below are T cell receptor beta chains from one sample, sequenced in a study of T cell responses to AZD1222 COVID-19 vaccine. Profiling relied on immunoSEQ multiplex PCR, and the TCRdb table lists in-frame clones only, not all of them. The sample records over 45,000 clones, 89% being singletons. Source: peripheral blood, taken 28 days after the second AZD1222 dose. The receptors were gathered from an adult who received the AZD1222 COVID-19 vaccine. Both conserved end residues are part of each CDR3. D genes are given only for firm matches. The size entry is marked missing in some rows and otherwise reads once, few, many or a size class.

length,D,V,size,J,DNA,CDR3
12,TRBD1,TRBV29-1,NA,TRBJ1-2,TGCAGCGTCCCGACAGGGAACTATGGCTACACCTTC,CSVPTGNYGYTF
14,NA,TRBV9,NA,TRBJ2-2,TGTGCCAGCAGCGTAGTGCCACAAGCCGGGGAGCTGTTTTTT,CASSVVPQAGELFF
13,NA,TRBV6-5,once,TRBJ1-5,TGTGCCAGCCTCGGGGGGGCCAATCAGCCCCAGCATTTT,CASLGGANQPQHF
16,NA,TRBV19,NA,TRBJ2-7,TGTGCCAGTAGTATGACCAACGGGGTCAACTCCTACGAGCAGTACTTC,CASSMTNGVNSYEQYF
15,TRBD1,TRBV3-1/TRBV3-2,NA,TRBJ2-1,TGTGCCAGCAGCCGCACAGGGGGCTCCTACAATGAGCAGTTCTTC,CASSRTGGSYNEQFF
14,NA,TRBV6-4,NA,TRBJ1-6,TGTGCCAGCAGTCAACAGGCTGTAGGATCACCCCTCCACTTT,CASSQQAVGSPLHF
13,NA,TRBV7-3,NA,TRBJ1-2,TGTGCCAGCAGCTTCAGTGGGGGCCGTGGCTACACCTTC,CASSFSGGRGYTF
15,NA,TRBV11-2,NA,TRBJ1-6,TGTGCCAGCAGCTCCCAGGGAGGAGGGAATTCACCCCTCCACTTT,CASSSQGGGNSPLHF
15,TRBD2,TRBV5-1,NA,TRBJ2-1,TGCGCCAGCAGCCCGCTAGCGGGCTCCTACAATGAGCAGTTCTTC,CASSPLAGSYNEQFF
13,NA,TRBV2,NA,TRBJ2-5,TGTGCCAGCAGTTGGGGTTTCCAAGAGACCCAGTACTTC,CASSWGFQETQYF
14,NA,TRBV5-4,once,TRBJ1-4,TGTGCCAGCAGCTTGGCCGGGAACAATGAAAAACTGTTTTTT,CASSLAGNNEKLFF
17,TRBD1,TRBV7-6,NA,TRBJ1-3,TGTGCCAGCAGCAAACCGAAGACAGGGGGCGAGGGAAACACCATATATTTT,CASSKPKTGGEGNTIYF
16,TRBD2,TRBV19,NA,TRBJ2-1,TGTGCCAGTAGTATAGCGGGCGGGAGGGCCTACAATGAGCAGTTCTTC,CASSIAGGRAYNEQFF
15,TRBD2,TRBV7-2,NA,TRBJ2-1,TGTGCCAGCAGCCGGACTAGCGGGAAGGAGAATGAGCAGTTCTTC,CASSRTSGKENEQFF
15,NA,TRBV28,NA,TRBJ1-1,TGTGCCAGCAGTTTTGGAGGACTTACCAACACTGAAGCTTTCTTT,CASSFGGLTNTEAFF
12,NA,TRBV6-5,NA,TRBJ1-5,TGTGCCAGCGGGAGGGGCCGTCAGCCCCAGCATTTT,CASGRGRQPQHF
14,NA,TRBV9,NA,TRBJ2-6,TGTGCCAGCAGCGAACGGTCTGGGGCCAACGTCCTGACTTTC,CASSERSGANVLTF
16,TRBD1,TRBV9,NA,TRBJ1-2,TGTGCCAGCAGCGTAGATGTGACAGGGTCAATCTATGGCTACACCTTC,CASSVDVTGSIYGYTF
15,NA,TRBV6-5,NA,TRBJ2-5,TGTGCCAGCAGTTCATTTCGACAGCCACAAGAGACCCAGTACTTC,CASSSFRQPQETQYF
14,NA,TRBV7-9,NA,TRBJ1-3,TGTGCCAGCAGCCCTGGGGCTTCTGGAAACACCATATATTTT,CASSPGASGNTIYF
16,NA,TRBV4-3,NA,TRBJ1-3,TGCGCCAGCAGCCACCTGGACGGAGGCTCTGGAAACACCATATATTTT,CASSHLDGGSGNTIYF
15,NA,TRBV3-1/TRBV3-2,NA,TRBJ1-3,TGTGCCAGCAGCCCTCCAGGACGGTGGGGAAACACCATATATTTT,CASSPPGRWGNTIYF
15,NA,TRBV4-3,NA,TRBJ2-7,TGCGCCAGCAGCCGTGGTCGGGGATCTTCCTACGAGCAGTACTTC,CASSRGRGSSYEQYF
15,TRBD2,TRBV6-4,NA,TRBJ2-1,TGTGCCAGCAGAAGACTAGCGGGGGGGCTCAATGAGCAGTTCTTC,CASRRLAGGLNEQFF
16,TRBD1,TRBV7-2,NA,TRBJ1-4,TGTGCCAGCAGCTTAGCCGGGACAGGGGCTAATGAAAAACTGTTTTTT,CASSLAGTGANEKLFF
17,NA,TRBV7-6,few,TRBJ1-3,TGTGCCAGCAGCGGCAGACCCGGACCTCGGGCCGGAAACACCATATATTTT,CASSGRPGPRAGNTIYF
13,NA,TRBV12-3/TRBV12-4,NA,TRBJ2-6,TGTGCCAGCAGTTTCGTTGGGGCCAACGTCCTGACTTTC,CASSFVGANVLTF
17,TRBD2,TRBV5-5,once,TRBJ2-7,TGTGCCAGCAGCTTGGCCAAAGCGGGATTAAGCTCCTACGAGCAGTACTTC,CASSLAKAGLSSYEQYF
14,NA,TRBV28,NA,TRBJ2-7,TGTGCCAGCAGTTTATACCGAGTGTCGACCGAGCAGTACTTC,CASSLYRVSTEQYF
13,NA,TRBV3-1/TRBV3-2,NA,TRBJ2-5,TGTGCCAGCAACCCTAGGGGGGCAGAGACCCAGTACTTC,CASNPRGAETQYF
14,NA,TRBV6-5,once,TRBJ2-7,TGTGCCAGCAGTTACGATCTGGGTCGGTACGAGCAGTACTTC,CASSYDLGRYEQYF
17,NA,TRBV6-1,NA,TRBJ1-6,TGTGCCAGCAGTGAAGCAGCCAGGGGATTGGAGAATTCACCCCTCCACTTT,CASSEAARGLENSPLHF